One and the same sample provided the 27 T cell receptor beta chains below, sequenced in a study of shared clonotypes between healthy human individuals. TCRdb's copy holds only in-frame clones and misses some; the assay was immunoSEQ multiplex PCR. The table has millions of clones, over 90% seen once; the top ten hold 0.39%. Sequencing was carried out using naive CD4+ T cells from PBMCs. Indicated subset: CD45RA+ positively selected. Receptor source: a man aged 18 to 29 in good health. Some clones in this sample may be carry-over from other donors' samples.

The chain uses TRBV19 and TRBJ2-7, with TRBD2 matching 11 bases. CDR1 LNHDA and CDR2 SQIVND come from the germline V gene (reference sequence). The trim removed 6 bases at V and 3 bases at J, leaving 7 bases unmatched. CDR3 size: 15 residues. Here the CDR3 reads CASSSSGRSFYEQYF. In DNA form, the CDR3 reads TGTGCCAGTAGCTCTAGCGGGAGGTCGTTCTACGAGCAGTACTTC.

The J gene is TRBJ2-7, the V gene TRBV6-5, with D perhaps TRBD2 (6 bases). V lost 4 bases, J lost 4 bases, and 17 bases lay in between. The CDR3 extends over 15 amino acids. Germline V gene lookup returns CDR1 MNHEY and CDR2 SVGAGI. CDR3 in amino acids: CASSSTVQAGYEQYF. For the CDR3, the DNA is TGTGCCAGCAGTTCCACCGTTCAAGCGGGTTACGAGCAGTACTTC.

The V and J genes are TRBV5-1 and TRBJ1-1; D ambiguous. The germline V and J ends were trimmed by 0 bases and 4 bases, with 7 bases remaining between them. The CDR3 length is 13 residues. Germline V gene lookup returns CDR1 SGHRS and CDR2 YFSETQ. CDR3 nucleotide sequence: TGCGCCAGCAGCTTGGTATATCCCACTGAAGCTTTCTTT. Encoded protein: CASSLVYPTEAFF. Together with reference TRBV5-1 and TRBJ1-1, the CDR3 gives the full variable domain: KAGVTQTPRYLIKTRGQQVTLSCSPISGHRSVSWYQQTPGQGLQFLFEYFSETQRNKGNFPGRFSGRQFSNSRSEMNVSTLELGDSALYLCASSLVYPTEAFFGQGTRLTVV.

The rearrangement uses TRBV13 and TRBJ2-2; D not resolved. The CDR3 loop spans 12 amino acids. The germline V gene encodes CDR1 PRHDT and CDR2 FYEKMQ (reference sequence). The V end lost 1 base, the J end lost 6 bases, and 3 bases lay between the germline ends. The CDR3 DNA reads TGTGCCAGCAGCTTAGACCCCGGGGAGCTGTTTTTT. Its protein is CASSLDPGELFF.

The V call is TRBV29-1, the J call TRBJ2-1; 7 bases are shared with TRBD1. This CDR3 spans 14 amino acids. Trimming cost V 8 bases and J 3 bases; bases outside gene matches: 10. Germline V CDR1 and CDR2: SQVTM, ANQGSEA. For the CDR3, the DNA is TGCAGCATACCCCGGGACAGAGACTACAATGAGCAGTTCTTC. Translating it yields CSIPRDRDYNEQFF.

The V and J genes are TRBV5-8 and TRBJ1-5; unclear D gene. With 0 bases removed from V and 4 bases from J, the gap between germline ends came to 11 bases. The CDR3 loop spans 15 amino acids. In germline, CDR1 is SGHTS, CDR2 YDEGEE. Written as DNA, the CDR3 is TGTGCCAGCAGCTTGGGTTATTCAGCTAATCAGCCCCAGCATTTT. Its protein is CASSLGYSANQPQHF.

This clone was picked up one time. The chain employs TRBV27 and TRBJ2-1, with 13 nucleotides matching TRBD2. Trimming at V came to 10 bases and at J to 7 bases, leaving 7 bases not matched to a gene. CDR1 is MNHEY and CDR2 is SMNVEV in the germline V gene (reference sequence). The CDR3 loop spans 14 amino acids. Here the CDR3 reads CAIRTSGRGNEQFF. The CDR3, as DNA: TGTGCCATCCGGACTAGCGGGAGAGGAAATGAGCAGTTCTTC.

V usage is TRBV6-5 and J usage is TRBJ2-7; 7 nucleotides line up with TRBD2. This CDR3 spans 16 amino acids. The V segment lost 4 bases and the J segment 5 bases; nucleotides outside the gene matches: 14. CDR1 is MNHEY and CDR2 is SVGAGI in the germline V gene. CDR3 in amino acids: CASSSLRRGSRNEQYF. The CDR3 DNA reads TGTGCCAGCAGTTCCCTCCGTCGCGGGAGCAGGAACGAGCAGTACTTC.

The rearrangement links TRBV5-1 to TRBJ1-2; no reliable D call. V shed 4 bases and J shed 4 bases, with 14 bases lying between them. Looked up from germline, CDR1 is SGHRS and CDR2 is YFSETQ. The CDR3 runs to 14 residues. This CDR3 is CASSPFIRSYGYTF. CDR3 bases: TGCGCCAGCAGCCCGTTTATCAGATCCTATGGCTACACCTTC.

This sequence joins TRBV4-1 and TRBJ2-5; D might be TRBD1 (6 bases). This CDR3 has 14 residues. Germline lookup yields CDR1 MGHRA and CDR2 YSYEKL. Trimming took off 0 bases at V and 4 bases at J, with 9 bases between the two ends. The CDR3 coding sequence is TGCGCCAGCAGCCAAGATCTCAGGGGAGAGACCCAGTACTTC. Protein product: CASSQDLRGETQYF.

The genes are TRBV6-5 and TRBJ1-6; D might be TRBD1 (6 bases). Germline CDR1 and CDR2: MNHEY and SVGAGI. The CDR3 has 13 residues. Between the trimmed V and J ends, which lost 5 bases and 9 bases, there was a span of 11 bases. CDR3 coding DNA: TGTGCCAGCAGTAGGGGGATGAGTTCACCCCTCCACTTT. Residues: CASSRGMSSPLHF.

A few counts support this clone. J is TRBJ2-7 and V is TRBV28; D remains unclear. Germline V lookup: CDR1 MDHEN, CDR2 SYDVKM. This CDR3 comprises 11 residues. V dropped 8 bases and J dropped 4 bases, with 9 bases sitting between them. CDR3: CASGAMYEQYF. The CDR3 DNA is TGTGCCAGCGGAGCGATGTACGAGCAGTACTTC. Filled out from reference TRBV28 and TRBJ2-7, the complete variable domain reads DVKVTQSSRYLVKRTGEKVFLECVQDMDHENMFWYRQDPGLGLRLIYFSYDVKMKEKGDIPEGYSVSREKKERFSLILESASTNQTSMYLCASGAMYEQYFGPGTRLTVT.

The CDR3 protein is CASSSPLEAEKLFF. DNA of the CDR3: TGTGCCAGCAGCAGCCCCCTGGAAGCCGAAAAACTGTTTTTT. V is TRBV6-5 and J is TRBJ1-4; D gene uncertain. Germline loops: CDR1 MNHEY, CDR2 SVGAGI. This CDR3 contains 14 residues. The V and J ends lost 6 bases and 8 bases respectively, with 16 bases between them.

CDR3 sequence (DNA): TGTGCCAGCAGCGCTGACCGGGAGACCCAGTACTTC. Amino acid sequence: CASSADRETQYF. J is TRBJ2-5 and V is TRBV7-2, with D uncertain. Germline loops: CDR1 SGHTA, CDR2 FQGNSA. CDR3 length: 12 residues. V was cut by 5 bases and J by 5 bases, with 9 bases left in between.

The CDR3 coding sequence is TGTGCCAGCAGCTGGACTAGCGAGACCTACAATGAGCAGTTCTTC. It translates to CASSWTSETYNEQFF. This rearrangement joins TRBV5-4 to TRBJ2-1; TRBD2 matches at 9 bases. Per germline, CDR1 SGHNT and CDR2 YYREEE (reference sequence). Trimming cost V 3 bases and J 2 bases; bases outside gene matches: 3. CDR3 length: 15 amino acids.

The chain couples TRBV28 to TRBJ2-7, with 7 bases lining up with TRBD2. V lost 7 bases, J lost 5 bases, and 5 bases stayed unmatched. The CDR3 runs 12 residues. CDR1 MDHEN and CDR2 SYDVKM come from the germline V gene. DNA of the CDR3: TGTGCCAGCACCACCCGGGGGGACGAGCAGTACTTC. This codes for CASTTRGDEQYF.

This clone was recorded once. The V and J genes are TRBV28 and TRBJ1-2; 9 nucleotides agree with TRBD1. This CDR3 comprises 15 residues. Trimming cost V 5 bases and J 4 bases; bases outside gene matches: 8. CDR1 is MDHEN and CDR2 is SYDVKM in the germline V gene. This CDR3 reads CASSTPGQGTYGYTF. For the CDR3, the DNA is TGTGCCAGCAGTACGCCGGGACAGGGAACCTATGGCTACACCTTC.

The V gene is TRBV4-1, the J gene TRBJ1-2, with TRBD1 as a possible D gene (6 bases). There are 13 residues in the CDR3. Per germline, CDR1 MGHRA and CDR2 YSYEKL. V dropped 0 bases and J dropped 10 bases, with 12 bases sitting between them. CDR3 residues: CASSQEQGRDYTF. CDR3 DNA: TGCGCCAGCAGCCAAGAACAGGGACGAGACTACACCTTC.

The chain joins TRBV7-8 to TRBJ2-3; D not resolved. Germline CDR1 is SGHVS and CDR2 is FQNEAQ. Trimming removed 4 bases from V and 1 base from J, with 6 bases in between. The CDR3 consists of 13 residues. The CDR3 is CASSSDRTDTQYF. The CDR3 region has the DNA TGTGCCAGCAGCTCCGACCGCACAGATACGCAGTATTTT.

The J gene is TRBJ2-1, the V gene TRBV11-3; TRBD2 matches 10 bases. Per germline, CDR1 SGHNT and CDR2 YENEEA. The CDR3 has 13 residues. The ends lost 1 base at V and 9 bases at J; junction bases unmatched: 0. This CDR3 reads CASSLVAGGEQFF. For the CDR3, the DNA is TGTGCCAGCAGCTTAGTAGCGGGGGGTGAGCAGTTCTTC.

This chain connects TRBV27 to TRBJ2-7, with D tentatively TRBD2 (5 bases). V dropped 2 bases and J dropped 3 bases, with 17 bases sitting between them. CDR1 is MNHEY and CDR2 is SMNVEV in the germline V gene (reference sequence). The CDR3 has 16 residues. CDR3: CASSLRRPEGNYEQYF. CDR3 coding DNA: TGTGCCAGCAGTTTAAGGAGGCCCGAAGGTAACTACGAGCAGTACTTC.

This chain uses TRBV7-9 with TRBJ2-1; no clear D gene. The germline V gene encodes CDR1 SEHNR and CDR2 FQNEAQ (reference sequence). The ends were cut back, 1 base at V and 8 bases at J, with 6 bases in the middle. The CDR3 spans 12 residues. The CDR3 loop is CASSLGDYEQFF. DNA of the CDR3: TGTGCCAGCAGCTTAGGAGACTATGAGCAGTTCTTC. Together with reference TRBV7-9 and TRBJ2-1, the CDR3 gives the full variable domain: DTGVSQNPRHKITKRGQNVTFRCDPISEHNRLYWYRQTLGQGPEFLTYFQNEAQLEKSRLLSDRFSAERPKGSFSTLEIQRTEQGDSAMYLCASSLGDYEQFFGPGTRLTVL.

The chain uses TRBV6-1 and TRBJ2-7; the D is unclear. V was pared by 6 bases and J by 4 bases, with 7 bases between. This CDR3 spans 11 amino acids. Germline-derived CDR1 and CDR2 are MNHNS and SASEGT. CDR3 in DNA: TGTGCCAGCAGGGGAAGATACGAGCAGTACTTC. It is translated as CASRGRYEQYF.

CDR3 sequence: CASSPSGRAQYF. CDR3 coding DNA: TGTGCCAGCAGCCCTAGCGGGAGGGCGCAGTATTTT. The chain employs TRBV7-8 and TRBJ2-3, with 12 positions matching TRBD2. The CDR3 is made up of 12 amino acids. J lost 10 bases, V lost 5 bases, and 1 base had no gene match. CDR1 SGHVS and CDR2 FQNEAQ come from the germline V gene.

Only one count was recorded for this clone. The sample carries other DNA sequences with the same CDR3. The chain is built from TRBV28 and TRBJ1-3; D might be TRBD1 (6 bases). Germline V gives CDR1 MDHEN, CDR2 SYDVKM. Trimming cost V 8 bases and J 4 bases, with 15 bases left between them. This CDR3 is built from 14 residues. Here the CDR3 DNA reads TGTGCCAGCCGAGGGCCAGGGGCAGGAAACACCATATATTTT. This gives the protein CASRGPGAGNTIYF.

This chain joins TRBV18 and TRBJ1-2; D might be TRBD1 (6 bases). Trimming removed 1 base at V and 6 bases at J, with 12 bases between. The CDR3 has 14 amino acids. Germline V lookup: CDR1 KGHSH, CDR2 LQKENI. CDR3 nucleotides: TGTGCCAGCTCACCACGCAGGGGAAGCAATGGCTACACCTTC. This codes for CASSPRRGSNGYTF. The full variable domain, its missing parts supplied by reference TRBV18 and TRBJ1-2, is NAGVMQNPRHLVRRRGQEARLRCSPMKGHSHVYWYRQLPEEGLKFMVYLQKENIIDESGMPKERFSAEFPKEGPSILRIQQVVRGDSAAYFCASSPRRGSNGYTFGSGTRLTVV.

The gene calls are TRBV6-4 and TRBJ1-3; D ambiguous. Germline V CDR1 and CDR2: MRHNA, SNTAGT. V was cut by 5 bases and J by 2 bases, with 7 bases left in between. The CDR3 has 13 amino acids. The CDR3 spells CASSQGPGNTIYF. The DNA for the CDR3 is TGTGCCAGCAGTCAAGGGCCTGGAAACACCATATATTTT.